Each of the 9 T cell receptor beta chains below was sequenced from the same sample in a study of vaccination and CD4 T cells after COVID-19. Sequencing of the DNA from cultured CD4+ T cells was carried out with the Oncomine TCR Beta short-read assay. MiXCR was run by TCRdb on the PCR reads, yielding one entry per CDR3 protein. The sample has some 10,000 distinct CDR3 sequences, approximately 60% seen once; the top ten hold less than 30%. Documented treatment: approximately 9-day PBMC culture with coronavirus spike peptide pools or control peptides (ViraFEST assay). From the unexposed donor, CD4+ T cells were collected ahead of the COVID-19 pandemic (2011-2018). These receptors have no known antigen. The sequencing sample was made of CD4+ T cells from blood, cultured in vitro. All receptors derive from a human donor in good health.

This clonotype is deemed medium-sized. The chain couples TRBV20-1 to TRBJ2-3, with D hard to call. CDR3 length equals 14 residues. V was pared by 3 bases and J by 0 bases, with 10 bases between. Germline-derived CDR1 and CDR2 are DFQATT and SNEGSKA (reference sequence). The CDR3 reads CSASYSTSTDTQYF. The CDR3 nucleotides read TGCAGTGCTAGTTACAGTACTAGCACAGATACGCAGTATTTT.

The chain recombines TRBV27 with TRBJ1-1; 7 bases align to TRBD1. The junction had 13 bases not matched to a gene; V was cut back by 5 bases and J by 7 bases. The CDR3 loop spans 15 amino acids. Looked up from germline, CDR1 is MNHEY and CDR2 is SMNVEV (reference sequence). CDR3 in amino acids: CASSTNRGRGVEAFF. CDR3 DNA sequence: TGTGCCAGCAGTACGAACAGGGGCCGGGGGGTTGAAGCTTTCTTT.

The chain combines TRBV6-1 with TRBJ1-1, with D perhaps matching TRBD1 (5 bases). Trimming removed 7 bases from V and 4 bases from J, with 16 bases in between. CDR3 length: 14 residues. Germline V gene lookup returns CDR1 MNHNS and CDR2 SASEGT. CDR3 DNA sequence: TGTGCCAGCATCCGGGAGGGGCTGGTCACTGAAGCTTTCTTT. Translated, it gives CASIREGLVTEAFF.

This clonotype was counted only a few times. The genes are TRBV27 and TRBJ1-5, with 9 bases that match TRBD1. V lost 5 bases to trimming and J lost 3 bases; unmatched junction nucleotides: 8. Germline V CDR1 and CDR2: MNHEY, SMNVEV (reference sequence). The CDR3 runs 16 residues. Written as DNA, the CDR3 is TGTGCCAGCAGTCTCACAGGGGGCAGGGTCAATCAGCCCCAGCATTTT. Translation: CASSLTGGRVNQPQHF.

This clonotype has just a few counts. The chain joins TRBV6-1 to TRBJ1-6; possibly TRBD1 for D (5 bases). Deletions cut 6 bases from V and 8 bases from J, with 14 bases between. Germline V gene data show CDR1 as MNHNS and CDR2 as SASEGT. The CDR3 spans 14 residues. CDR3 sequence (DNA): TGTGCCAGCAGGGACGGGGCGAGGGATTCACCCCTCCACTTT. Encoded protein: CASRDGARDSPLHF.

The chain links TRBV6-1 to TRBJ2-1; D gene ambiguous. Germline CDR1 is MNHNS and CDR2 is SASEGT. This CDR3 spans 13 amino acids. V was cut by 6 bases and J by 0 bases, with 6 bases left in between. The CDR3 is CASSGGSYNEQFF. CDR3 in DNA: TGTGCCAGCAGCGGTGGCTCCTACAATGAGCAGTTCTTC.

The chain employs TRBV7-2 and TRBJ2-3; weak D call: TRBD1 (5 bases). This CDR3 contains 14 residues. Germline V gene sequence: CDR1 SGHTA, CDR2 FQGNSA. Trimming cost V 6 bases and J 2 bases, with 12 bases left between them. This CDR3 reads CASSFRQYTDTQYF. CDR3 in DNA: TGTGCCAGCAGTTTCAGACAGTACACAGATACGCAGTATTTT.

V is TRBV2 and J is TRBJ2-5, with TRBD1 as a possible D gene (5 bases). Trimming left V 6 bases short and J 1 base short, with 12 bases between. In germline, CDR1 is SNHLY, CDR2 FYNNEI. This CDR3 is 14 amino acids long. The CDR3 spells CASRMGQIQETQYF. As DNA, the CDR3 is TGTGCCAGCAGGATGGGGCAGATCCAAGAGACCCAGTACTTC. Full variable domain (remainder filled in from reference TRBV2 and TRBJ2-5): EPEVTQTPSHQVTQMGQEVILRCVPISNHLYFYWYRQILGQKVEFLVSFYNNEISEKSEIFDDQFSVERPDGSNFTLKIRSTKLEDSAMYFCASRMGQIQETQYFGPGTRLLVL.

This clonotype has just a few counts. The genes are TRBV7-2 and TRBJ1-1; D not resolved. The V end lost 1 base, the J end lost 3 bases, and 15 bases lay between the germline ends. CDR3 size: 16 residues. Germline lookup yields CDR1 SGHTA and CDR2 FQGNSA. In DNA, the CDR3 is TGTGCCAGCAGCTTAGTATTCTGGACGATAGACACTGAAGCTTTCTTT. Its translation: CASSLVFWTIDTEAFF.